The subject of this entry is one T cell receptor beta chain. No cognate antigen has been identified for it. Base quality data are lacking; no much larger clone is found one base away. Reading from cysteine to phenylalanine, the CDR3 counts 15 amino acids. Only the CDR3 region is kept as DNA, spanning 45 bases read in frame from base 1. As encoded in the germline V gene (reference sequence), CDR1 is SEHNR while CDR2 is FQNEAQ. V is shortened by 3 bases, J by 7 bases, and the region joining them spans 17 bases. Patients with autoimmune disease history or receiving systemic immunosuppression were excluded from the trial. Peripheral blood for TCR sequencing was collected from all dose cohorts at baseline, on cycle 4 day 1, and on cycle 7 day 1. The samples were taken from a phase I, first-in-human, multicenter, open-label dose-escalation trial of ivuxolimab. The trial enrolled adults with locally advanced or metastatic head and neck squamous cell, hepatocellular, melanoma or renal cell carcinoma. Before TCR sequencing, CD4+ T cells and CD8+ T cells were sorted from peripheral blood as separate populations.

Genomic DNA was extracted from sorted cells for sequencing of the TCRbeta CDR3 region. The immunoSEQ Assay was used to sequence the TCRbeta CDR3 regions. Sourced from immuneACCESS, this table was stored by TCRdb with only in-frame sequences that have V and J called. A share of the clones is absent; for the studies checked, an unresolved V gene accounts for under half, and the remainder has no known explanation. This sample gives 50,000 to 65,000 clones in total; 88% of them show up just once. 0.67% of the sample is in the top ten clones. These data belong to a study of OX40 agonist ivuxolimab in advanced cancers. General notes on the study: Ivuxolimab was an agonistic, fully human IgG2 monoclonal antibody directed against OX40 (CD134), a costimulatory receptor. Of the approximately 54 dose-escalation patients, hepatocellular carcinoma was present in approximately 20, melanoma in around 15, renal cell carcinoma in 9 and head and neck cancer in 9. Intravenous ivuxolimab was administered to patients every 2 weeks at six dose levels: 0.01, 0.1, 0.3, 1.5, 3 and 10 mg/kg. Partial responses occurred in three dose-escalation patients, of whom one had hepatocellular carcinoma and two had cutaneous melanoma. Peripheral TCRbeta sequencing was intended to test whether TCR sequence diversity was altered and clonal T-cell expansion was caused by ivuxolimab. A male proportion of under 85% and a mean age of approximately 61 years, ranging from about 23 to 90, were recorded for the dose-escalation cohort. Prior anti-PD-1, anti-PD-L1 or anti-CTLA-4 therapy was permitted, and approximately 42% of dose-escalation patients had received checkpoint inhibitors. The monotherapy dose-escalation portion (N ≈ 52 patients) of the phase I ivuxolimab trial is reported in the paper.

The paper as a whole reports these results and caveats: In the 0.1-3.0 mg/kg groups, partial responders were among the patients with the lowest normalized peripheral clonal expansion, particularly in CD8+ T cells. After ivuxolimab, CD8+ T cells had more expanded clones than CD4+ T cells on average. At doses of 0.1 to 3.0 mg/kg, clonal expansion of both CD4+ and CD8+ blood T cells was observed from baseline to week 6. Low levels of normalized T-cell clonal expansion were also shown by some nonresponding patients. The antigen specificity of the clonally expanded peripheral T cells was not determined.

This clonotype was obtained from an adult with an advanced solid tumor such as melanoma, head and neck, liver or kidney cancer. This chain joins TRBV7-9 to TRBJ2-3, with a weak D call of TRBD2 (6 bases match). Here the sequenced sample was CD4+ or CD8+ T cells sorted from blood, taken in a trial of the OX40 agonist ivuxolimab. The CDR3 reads CASSFMEGVAHTQYF. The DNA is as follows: TGTGCCAGCAGCTTTATGGAGGGAGTAGCACATACGCAGTATTTT.